This T cell receptor (beta chain) emerged from a study of cytomegalovirus exposure and HLA in healthy donors. Researchers ran the PCR with 60 Vbeta and 13 Jbeta primers. Data came from immunoSEQ multiplex PCR; TCRdb stores just in-frame clones and leaves some out. The sample has roughly 200,000 clones, 78% seen once. V was cut by 10 bases and J by 6 bases, with 12 bases left in between. CDR3 length: 12 amino acids. Germline assignment: CDR1 LNHDA and CDR2 SQIVND (reference sequence). The material sequenced was PBMCs. This chain links TRBV19 with TRBJ2-2, with a weak D call TRBD1 (5 bases). This sequence was found in a female donor in good health and CMV-seronegative. The CDR3 sequence: CATDQGSGELFF. In DNA form, the CDR3 reads TGTGCCACAGATCAGGGTTCCGGGGAGCTGTTTTTT. Full variable domain (outside the CDR3, taken from reference TRBV19 and TRBJ2-2): DGGITQSPKYLFRKEGQNVTLSCEQNLNHDAMYWYRQDPGQGLRLIYYSQIVNDFQKGDIAEGYSVSREKKESFPLTVTSAQKNPTAFYLCATDQGSGELFFGEGSRLTVL.